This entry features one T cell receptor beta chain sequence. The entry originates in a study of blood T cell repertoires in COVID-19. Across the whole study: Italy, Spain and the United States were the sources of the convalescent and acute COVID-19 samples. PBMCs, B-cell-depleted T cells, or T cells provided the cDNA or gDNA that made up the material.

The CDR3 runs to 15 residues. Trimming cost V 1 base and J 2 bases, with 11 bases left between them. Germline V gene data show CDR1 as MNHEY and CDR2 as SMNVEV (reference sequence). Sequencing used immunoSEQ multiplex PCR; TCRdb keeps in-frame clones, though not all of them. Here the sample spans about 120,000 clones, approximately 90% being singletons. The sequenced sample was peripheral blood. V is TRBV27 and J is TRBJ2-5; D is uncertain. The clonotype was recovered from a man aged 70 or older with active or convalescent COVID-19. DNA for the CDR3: TGTGCCAGCAGTTTATTCGGGTTGACTCAAGAGACCCAGTACTTC. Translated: CASSLFGLTQETQYF.